This record looks at one T cell receptor beta chain sequence and its context. Antigen: not known. CDR1 ENHRY and CDR2 SYGVKD come from the germline V gene. CDR3 length: 13 residues. The germline V and J ends were trimmed by 6 bases and 3 bases, with 11 bases remaining between them. It was with a sample-barcoded 5' primer and a J-beta primer mix that a second PCR of roughly 7 to 12 cycles was run. TCRdb passed the 5' RACE reads through MiXCR, listing each CDR3 protein once. Among around 1,000,000 distinct CDR3 sequences listed, roughly 24% were seen once. Isolation recovered at least 6.5 million PBMCs from every sample. These data are taken from a study of blood T cells in healthy people across ages. Study-wide results and limits: Fewer expanded clones and more diversity marked long-lived versus aged donors. Roughly linearly, TCR beta diversity per million T cells fell as age increased.

These data were also filed under a second study, of T cells of mothers and their children. From that study: The study found slightly higher but non-significant overlap in related versus unrelated mother-child pairs.

The sample was blood. V is TRBV10-3 and J is TRBJ2-5; no reliable D call. This TCR was sampled from a girl aged 2 to 10 in good health. CDR3 in DNA: TGTGCCATCAGGCAGTCTCCGGAAGAGACCCAGTACTTC. As protein: CAIRQSPEETQYF.